Below, 9 T cell receptor beta chains from the same sample are listed, as sequenced in a study of vaccination effects on CD4 cells after COVID-19 (dated by TCRdb to between 2021 and 2024). Library generation was performed with the immunoSEQ multiplex PCR assay. TCRdb's version of the immuneACCESS table is confined to in-frame rearrangements and falls short of the full clone set. An unresolved V gene accounts for under half of the shortfall where checked; the remainder is of unknown origin. In all, the sample holds roughly 56,000 clones, and less than 80% of those were seen once. In total, the top ten clones hold over 0.95% of the sample. The ViraFEST assay stimulated PBMC with viral peptide pools and then used TCR sequencing to identify antigen-specific CD4+ T cell clonotypes by expansion. After more than nine days of culture, CD4+ T cells were isolated with the EasySep CD4+ T cell isolation kit. Each participant got two doses of an mRNA SARS-CoV-2 vaccine, either BNT162b2 or mRNA-1273.

The antigens for these receptors are not known. The sequencing used CD4+ T cells from PBMCs cultured with HCoV-229E spike peptides, collected after COVID-19 vaccination. The cell subset or site label, as the study defines it: HCoV-229E spike overlapping peptide pool stimulation. All receptors come from a human donor who received a COVID-19 vaccine.

V and J are TRBV3-1 (or the pseudogene TRBV3-2) and TRBJ2-1; 11 bases fit TRBD2. V shed 1 base and J 2 bases; nucleotides not matched to a gene: 10. Germline V gene lookup returns CDR1 LGHDT and CDR2 YNNKEL (reference sequence). This CDR3 has 19 residues. CDR3 region: CASSQGGLAGAQTYNEQFF. The CDR3 DNA reads TGTGCCAGCAGCCAAGGAGGACTAGCGGGCGCCCAGACCTACAATGAGCAGTTCTTC.

The rearrangement uses TRBV2 and TRBJ2-6, with 8 nucleotides matching TRBD2. Trimming removed 11 bases from V and 2 bases from J; junction bases left unmatched: 11. The length of the CDR3 is 16 residues. The germline CDR1 and CDR2 sequences are SNHLY and FYNNEI. CDR3 in amino acids: CAARGGLGAGANVLTF. CDR3 nucleotides: TGTGCCGCCCGGGGGGGCCTAGGAGCTGGGGCCAACGTCCTGACTTTC.

The CDR3 sequence: CSARTGEETQYF. The CDR3 bases are TGCAGCGCTAGGACTGGAGAAGAGACCCAGTACTTC. This chain uses TRBV29-1 with TRBJ2-5; maybe TRBD2 (5 bases). The V gene's germline CDR1 is SQVTM and CDR2 ANQGSEA. The CDR3 contains 12 residues. With 7 bases removed from V and 3 bases from J, the gap between germline ends came to 12 bases.

The chain uses TRBV11-2 and TRBJ1-2, with TRBD1 as a possible D gene (5 bases). CDR3 length equals 13 residues. CDR1 and CDR2 from the germline V gene are SGHAT and FQNNGV. The V end lost 2 bases, the J end lost 4 bases, and 8 bases lay between the germline ends. In DNA form, the CDR3 reads TGTGCCAGCAGCTTAAGGGGAACCTATGGCTACACCTTC. Protein: CASSLRGTYGYTF.

Only one count was recorded for this clone. This rearrangement joins TRBV3-1 (or the pseudogene TRBV3-2) to TRBJ2-6, with unresolved D. Looked up from germline, CDR1 is LGHDT and CDR2 is YNNKEL (reference sequence). V shed 4 bases and J shed 2 bases, with 12 bases lying between them. CDR3 size: 16 residues. The CDR3 DNA follows: TGTGCCAGCAGCCCACGGAACTTAGCTGGGGCCAACGTCCTGACTTTC. Translated, it gives CASSPRNLAGANVLTF.

The chain recombines TRBV9 with TRBJ1-2; D not certain. Trimming removed 4 bases at V and 5 bases at J, with 9 bases between. Per germline, CDR1 SGDLS and CDR2 YYNGEE. This CDR3 comprises 12 residues. CDR3 sequence reads: CASSQDSYGYTF. In nucleotides, the CDR3 is TGTGCCAGCAGCCAGGACTCTTATGGCTACACCTTC.

The chain combines TRBV4-3 with TRBJ1-1; 7 bases fit TRBD1. After removal of 4 bases from V and 1 base from J, the junction contained 6 bases not matched to a gene. The V gene's germline CDR1 is LGHNA and CDR2 YSLEER. The CDR3 length is 15 residues. This CDR3 is CASSPQKGANTEAFF. The CDR3 region has the DNA TGCGCCAGCAGCCCCCAAAAGGGGGCGAACACTGAAGCTTTCTTT.

This clone was picked up one time. The chain couples TRBV25-1 to TRBJ1-3; D uncertain. The length of the CDR3 is 12 residues. The germline V gene has CDR1 MGHDK and CDR2 SYGVNS. Between the trimmed V and J ends, which lost 7 bases and 0 bases, there was a span of 4 bases. Written as DNA, the CDR3 is TGTGCCAGCACGCCCTCTGGAAACACCATATATTTT. As protein: CASTPSGNTIYF.

This chain links TRBV7-2 with TRBJ1-5, with 9 bases aligning to TRBD1. This CDR3 spans 15 amino acids. CDR1 is SGHTA and CDR2 is FQGNSA in the germline V gene. Losses at the gene ends were 10 bases for V and 0 bases for J; bases not matched to a gene: 7. This CDR3 reads CATRQGGYSNQPQHF. CDR3 bases: TGTGCCACGAGACAGGGGGGCTATAGCAATCAGCCCCAGCATTTT.